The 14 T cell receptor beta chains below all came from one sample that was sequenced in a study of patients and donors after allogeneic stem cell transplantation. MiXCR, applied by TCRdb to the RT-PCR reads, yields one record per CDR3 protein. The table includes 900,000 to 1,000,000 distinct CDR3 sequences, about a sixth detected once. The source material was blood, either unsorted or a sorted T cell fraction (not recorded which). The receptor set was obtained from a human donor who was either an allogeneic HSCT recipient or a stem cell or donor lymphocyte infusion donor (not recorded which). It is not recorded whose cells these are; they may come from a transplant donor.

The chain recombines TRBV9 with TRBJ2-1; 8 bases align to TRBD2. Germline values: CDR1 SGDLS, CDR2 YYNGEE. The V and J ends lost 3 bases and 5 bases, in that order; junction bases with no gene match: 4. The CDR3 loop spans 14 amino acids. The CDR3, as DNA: TGTGCCAGCAGCGCGGGACTAGTTGACAATGAGCAGTTCTTC. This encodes CASSAGLVDNEQFF.

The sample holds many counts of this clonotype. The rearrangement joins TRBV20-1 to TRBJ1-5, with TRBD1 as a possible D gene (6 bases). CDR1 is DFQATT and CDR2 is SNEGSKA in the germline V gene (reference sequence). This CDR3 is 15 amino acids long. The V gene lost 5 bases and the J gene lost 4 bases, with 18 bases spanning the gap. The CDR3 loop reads CSAPTAGQLNQPQHF. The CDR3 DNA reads TGCAGTGCTCCTACCGCAGGACAGTTAAATCAGCCCCAGCATTTT.

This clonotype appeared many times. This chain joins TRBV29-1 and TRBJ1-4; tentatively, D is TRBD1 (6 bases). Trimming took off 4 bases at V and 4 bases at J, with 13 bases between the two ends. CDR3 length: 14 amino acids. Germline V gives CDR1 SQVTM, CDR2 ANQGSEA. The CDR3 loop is CSVVIGRGNEKLFF. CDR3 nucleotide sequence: TGCAGCGTTGTGATCGGCAGGGGTAATGAAAAACTGTTTTTT.

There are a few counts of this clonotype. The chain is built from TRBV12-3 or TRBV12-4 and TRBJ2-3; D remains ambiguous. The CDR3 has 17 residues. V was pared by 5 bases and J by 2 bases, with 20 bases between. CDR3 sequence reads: CASSHSSQTQFTDTQYF. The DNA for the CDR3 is TGTGCCAGCAGTCATTCCTCCCAAACTCAATTCACAGATACGCAGTATTTT.

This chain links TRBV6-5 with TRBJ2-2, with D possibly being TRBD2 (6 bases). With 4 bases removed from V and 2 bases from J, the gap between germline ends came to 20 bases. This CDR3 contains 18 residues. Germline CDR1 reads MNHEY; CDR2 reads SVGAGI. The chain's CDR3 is CASSFSLGSAFNTGELFF. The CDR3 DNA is TGTGCCAGCAGTTTCTCACTCGGGAGCGCGTTTAACACCGGGGAGCTGTTTTTT.

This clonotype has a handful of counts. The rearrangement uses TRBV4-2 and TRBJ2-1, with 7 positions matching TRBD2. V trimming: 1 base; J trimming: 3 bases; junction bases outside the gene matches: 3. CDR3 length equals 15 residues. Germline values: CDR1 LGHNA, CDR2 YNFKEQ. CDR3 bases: TGTGCCAGCAGCCAAGGGGGGACTAACTACAATGAGCAGTTCTTC. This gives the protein CASSQGGTNYNEQFF.

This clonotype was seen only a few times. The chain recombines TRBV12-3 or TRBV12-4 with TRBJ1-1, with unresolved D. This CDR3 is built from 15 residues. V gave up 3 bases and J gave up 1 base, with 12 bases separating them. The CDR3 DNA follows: TGTGCCAGCAGTTTCTCGTTTACAGCGAACACTGAAGCTTTCTTT. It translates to CASSFSFTANTEAFF.

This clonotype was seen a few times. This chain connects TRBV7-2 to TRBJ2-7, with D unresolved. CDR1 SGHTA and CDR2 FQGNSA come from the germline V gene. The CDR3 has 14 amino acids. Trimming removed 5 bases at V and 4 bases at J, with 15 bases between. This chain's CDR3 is CASSNIGLGYEQYF. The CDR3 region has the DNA TGTGCCAGCAGCAATATCGGGTTAGGGTACGAGCAGTACTTC.

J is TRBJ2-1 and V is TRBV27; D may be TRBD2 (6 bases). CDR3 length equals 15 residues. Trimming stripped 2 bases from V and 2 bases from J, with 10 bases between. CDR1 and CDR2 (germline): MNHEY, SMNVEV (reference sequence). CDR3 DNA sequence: TGTGCCAGCAGTTTAATGGGGGGAACCTACAATGAGCAGTTCTTC. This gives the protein CASSLMGGTYNEQFF.

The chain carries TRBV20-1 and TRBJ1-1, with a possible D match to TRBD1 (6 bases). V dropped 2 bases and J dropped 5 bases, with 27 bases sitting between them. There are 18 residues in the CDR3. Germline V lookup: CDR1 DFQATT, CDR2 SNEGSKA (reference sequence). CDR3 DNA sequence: TGCAGTGCTAGACAGTACAGGGTGGGCCCCCCCCGGATAACTGAAGCTTTCTTT. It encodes CSARQYRVGPPRITEAFF.

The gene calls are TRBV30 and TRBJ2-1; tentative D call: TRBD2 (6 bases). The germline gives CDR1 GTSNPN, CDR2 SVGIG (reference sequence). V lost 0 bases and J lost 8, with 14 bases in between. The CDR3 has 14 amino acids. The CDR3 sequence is CAWSVVGGLDEQFF. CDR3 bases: TGTGCCTGGAGTGTAGTGGGAGGATTGGATGAGCAGTTCTTC.

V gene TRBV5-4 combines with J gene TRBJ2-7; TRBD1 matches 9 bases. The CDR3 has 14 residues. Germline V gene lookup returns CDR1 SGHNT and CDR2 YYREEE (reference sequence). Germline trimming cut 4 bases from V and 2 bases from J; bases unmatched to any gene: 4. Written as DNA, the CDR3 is TGTGCCAGCAGCACAGGGGGCAATACCTACGAGCAGTACTTC. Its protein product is CASSTGGNTYEQYF.

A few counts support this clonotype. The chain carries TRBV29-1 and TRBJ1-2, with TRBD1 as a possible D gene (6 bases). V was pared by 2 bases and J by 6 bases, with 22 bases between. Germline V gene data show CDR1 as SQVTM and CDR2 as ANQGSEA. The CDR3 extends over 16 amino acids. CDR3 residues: CSVEIRAGAGINGYTF. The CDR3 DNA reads TGCAGCGTTGAAATTAGGGCAGGGGCTGGTATCAATGGCTACACCTTC.

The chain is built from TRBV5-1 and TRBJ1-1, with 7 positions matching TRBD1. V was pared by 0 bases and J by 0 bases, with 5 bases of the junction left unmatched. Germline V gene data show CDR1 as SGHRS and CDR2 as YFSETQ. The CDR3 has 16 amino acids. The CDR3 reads CASSLAGTEMNTEAFF. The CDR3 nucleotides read TGCGCCAGCAGCTTGGCCGGGACAGAAATGAACACTGAAGCTTTCTTT. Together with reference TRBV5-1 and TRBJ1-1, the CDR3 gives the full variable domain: KAGVTQTPRYLIKTRGQQVTLSCSPISGHRSVSWYQQTPGQGLQFLFEYFSETQRNKGNFPGRFSGRQFSNSRSEMNVSTLELGDSALYLCASSLAGTEMNTEAFFGQGTRLTVV.